The T cell receptor (beta chain) described here comes from a study of read filtering for tumor transcriptome and immune sequencing. Whole-study context: R-ISS stage counts were under 10 for I, about 15 for II, 7 for III. Transcriptome libraries were built from DNase-treated RNA. Study findings and constraints: The sorted CD138-negative fraction was a mixed bone marrow immune population, not purified T cells. Compared with RNA-seq, IR-seq gave much higher clonotype depth and reliability.

CDR1 and CDR2 from the germline V gene are DFQATT and SNEGSKA (reference sequence). The germline V and J ends were trimmed by 0 bases and 5 bases, with 11 bases remaining between them. The CDR3 is 14 amino acids. This clonotype has ten or more counts. Its target is not known. This library used roughly 400 ng RNA and molecular barcoded adaptors spanning alpha/delta and beta/gamma chains. TCRdb fed the reads into MiXCR, producing one record per CDR3 protein. The data hold about 57,000 distinct CDR3 sequences, with 14% observed a single time. This rearrangement joins TRBV20-1 to TRBJ1-5; D gene unclear. This sequence was found in a donor at least 40 years old with multiple myeloma. What was sequenced was a population of CD138-negative cells sorted from bone marrow. The CDR3 spells CSAREAREYQPQHF. The DNA for the CDR3 is TGCAGTGCTAGAGAGGCCAGAGAGTATCAGCCCCAGCATTTT.